These 15 T cell receptor beta chains came from one sample sequenced in a study of T-cell memory formation after mild COVID-19. TCRdb analysed the 5' RACE reads with MiXCR anew, one entry per CDR3 protein. The data hold about 140,000 distinct CDR3 sequences, with about 14% observed a single time. The sample was PBMCs or a T cell subset sorted from them (not recorded which). All receptors come from an adult woman who had mild COVID-19 (a few samples of this study predate the infection). Cell type and time point are not known.

This clonotype turned up a few times. V usage is TRBV24-1 and J usage is TRBJ2-1, with TRBD2 identical over 12 bases. This CDR3 region has 14 residues. Germline values: CDR1 KGHDR, CDR2 SFDVKD. J lost 5 bases, V lost 5 bases, and 0 bases had no gene match. The CDR3 spells CATSASGRDNEQFF. In nucleotides, the CDR3 is TGTGCCACCAGTGCTAGCGGGAGGGACAATGAGCAGTTCTTC.

V is TRBV6-2 or TRBV6-3 and J is TRBJ1-1; TRBD1 matches 9 bases. Germline V gene data show CDR1 as MNHEY and CDR2 as SVGEGT. The CDR3 contains 13 residues. J was trimmed by 6 bases and V by 7 bases; bases with no gene match: 6. The CDR3 region is CASKYGQGSEAFF. The CDR3 bases are TGTGCCAGCAAGTATGGACAGGGGTCTGAAGCTTTCTTT.

The genes are TRBV12-3 or TRBV12-4 and TRBJ2-3; 13 nucleotides line up with TRBD2. The CDR3 spans 17 residues. V lost 3 bases, J lost 5 bases, and 8 bases stayed unmatched. As DNA, the CDR3 is TGTGCCAGCAGTTTTCAACTAGCGGGAGGGCCAGGAGATACGCAGTATTTT. It encodes CASSFQLAGGPGDTQYF.

The chain recombines TRBV10-3 with TRBJ2-5, with no clear D. There are 13 residues in the CDR3. Germline loops: CDR1 ENHRY, CDR2 SYGVKD. The germline V and J ends were trimmed by 6 bases and 2 bases, with 10 bases remaining between them. This chain's CDR3 is CAIREMEQETQYF. DNA for the CDR3: TGTGCCATCAGGGAGATGGAACAAGAGACCCAGTACTTC.

The V and J genes are TRBV18 and TRBJ2-7, with 8 positions matching TRBD1. V shed 1 base, J shed 3 bases, and the junction held 17 bases outside the gene matches. Germline V gene sequence: CDR1 KGHSH, CDR2 LQKENI. CDR3 size: 19 residues. The CDR3 sequence is CASSPLARMTGATYYEQYF. In nucleotides, the CDR3 is TGTGCCAGCTCACCACTAGCTCGGATGACAGGGGCTACTTACTACGAGCAGTACTTC.

The genes are TRBV24-1 and TRBJ2-3; 7 bases are shared with TRBD1. The germline gives CDR1 KGHDR, CDR2 SFDVKD. Trimming at V came to 0 bases and at J to 0 bases, leaving 11 bases not matched to a gene. The CDR3 consists of 19 residues. The CDR3 protein is CATSDLRDSRPASTDTQYF. CDR3 sequence (DNA): TGTGCCACCAGTGATTTGAGGGACAGCAGACCTGCTAGCACAGATACGCAGTATTTT.

The chain couples TRBV7-9 to TRBJ2-1; TRBD2 is a possible D gene (5 bases). CDR1 and CDR2 from the germline V gene are SEHNR and FQNEAQ (reference sequence). V dropped 6 bases and J dropped 10 bases, with 19 bases sitting between them. The CDR3 covers 14 residues. CDR3 amino acids: CASSSPDSGGEQFF. DNA for the CDR3: TGTGCCAGCAGTTCCCCTGATTCTGGAGGCGAGCAGTTCTTC. Supplemented by reference TRBV7-9 and TRBJ2-1, the full variable domain reads DTGVSQNPRHKITKRGQNVTFRCDPISEHNRLYWYRQTLGQGPEFLTYFQNEAQLEKSRLLSDRFSAERPKGSFSTLEIQRTEQGDSAMYLCASSSPDSGGEQFFGPGTRLTVL.

This clonotype was detected only a few times. The V gene is TRBV6-2 or TRBV6-3, the J gene TRBJ2-2, with D possibly matching TRBD2 (6 bases). The CDR3 has 14 residues. V gave up 7 bases and J gave up 2 bases, with 11 bases separating them. Germline CDR1 MNHEY, CDR2 SVGEGT. CDR3 sequence (DNA): TGTGCCAGCAAGGGACTTATTAACACCGGGGAGCTGTTTTTT. Its translation is CASKGLINTGELFF.

The chain recombines TRBV11-3 with TRBJ2-7; maybe TRBD2 (6 bases). CDR1 and CDR2 from the germline V gene are SGHNT and YENEEA. This CDR3 has 16 residues. Trimming shortened V by 5 bases and J by 1 base, and 18 bases separated the two germline ends. DNA for the CDR3: TGTGCCAGCAGCCCCCGACCGGGACTCCTGTCCTACGAGCAGTACTTC. This codes for CASSPRPGLLSYEQYF.

The chain has TRBV15 and TRBJ2-3, with D perhaps matching TRBD1 or TRBD2 (5 bases each). Trimming left V 5 bases short and J 2 bases short, with 14 bases between. CDR1 and CDR2 (germline): LNHNV, YYDKDF (reference sequence). This CDR3 comprises 15 residues. The CDR3 coding sequence is TGTGCCACCAGCCCCCGGGACGGAGCCACAGATACGCAGTATTTT. Residues: CATSPRDGATDTQYF.

This clonotype was observed a handful of times. The DNA of the CDR3 is TGTGCCAGCAGCCAAGGTGGGAACACCTACGAGCAGTACTTC. The encoded protein is CASSQGGNTYEQYF. V and J are TRBV3-1 and TRBJ2-7; the D is unclear. Germline-derived CDR1 and CDR2 are LGHDT and YNNKEL (reference sequence). The CDR3 spans 14 residues. V gave up 1 base and J gave up 2 bases, with 9 bases separating them.

The chain recombines TRBV5-1 with TRBJ2-1, with 10 bases lining up with TRBD2. CDR1 is SGHRS, CDR2 YFSETQ, per germline. Losses at the gene ends were 5 bases for V and 4 bases for J; bases not matched to a gene: 18. CDR3 length: 19 residues. The CDR3: CASSRPGQASGSGYNEQFF. CDR3 nucleotide sequence: TGCGCCAGCAGTCGGCCGGGACAGGCTAGCGGGAGCGGATACAATGAGCAGTTCTTC.

In DNA form, the CDR3 reads TGTGCCAGCAGTTTCGAGCTAACAGAAGAGACCCAGTACTTC. This encodes CASSFELTEETQYF. The V and J genes are TRBV12-3 or TRBV12-4 and TRBJ2-5; D is unclear. The CDR3 is made up of 14 amino acids. Trimming cost V 3 bases and J 3 bases, with 11 bases left between them.

A few counts support this clonotype. The rearrangement uses TRBV7-8 and TRBJ2-1, with D perhaps given as TRBD1 or TRBD2 (6 bases each). CDR1 SGHVS and CDR2 FQNEAQ come from the germline V gene. CDR3 length equals 17 residues. Trimming took 4 bases from V and 7 from J, leaving 23 bases between them. The CDR3 DNA reads TGTGCCAGCAGCTCCGGGAAGTGGGGGGCTTCCCAGAATGAGCAGTTCTTC. It is translated as CASSSGKWGASQNEQFF. The variable domain in full, completed from reference TRBV7-8 and TRBJ2-1, reads GAGVSQSPRYKVAKRGQDVALRCDPISGHVSLFWYQQALGQGPEFLTYFQNEAQLDKSGLPSDRFFAERPEGSVSTLKIQRTQQEDSAVYLCASSSGKWGASQNEQFFGPGTRLTVL.

The chain employs TRBV29-1 and TRBJ2-2; no definite D call. Germline CDR1 and CDR2: SQVTM and ANQGSEA. The CDR3 consists of 13 residues. The ends were cut back, 6 bases at V and 2 bases at J, with 10 bases in the middle. CDR3 sequence: CSVVKGNTGELFF. Here the CDR3 DNA reads TGCAGCGTCGTAAAAGGAAACACCGGGGAGCTGTTTTTT.